This T cell receptor beta chain was observed in a study of blood T cells in healthy people across ages. General study results and limits: Relative to aged donors, long-lived donors carried more naive CD4+ cells and displayed higher diversity. As age increased, TCR beta diversity per million T cells fell in a roughly linear fashion.

Next came a second PCR, run for about 7 to 12 cycles, which used a sample-barcoded 5' primer along with a J-beta primer mix. Any given sample supplied a minimum of 3 million CDR3-containing paired-end reads. Via MiXCR, TCRdb re-called the 5' RACE reads, giving one row per CDR3 protein. The sample holds about 1.7 million distinct CDR3 sequences; roughly 30% are singletons and the top ten take 7.7%. CDR3 length equals 14 residues. CDR1 and CDR2 from the germline V gene are SQVTM and ANQGSEA. The V and J ends lost 5 bases and 6 bases respectively, with 20 bases between them. Many counts were recorded for this clonotype. Its antigen is not identified.

This chain connects TRBV29-1 to TRBJ2-7, with TRBD1 as a possible D gene (5 bases). The receptor's source is a woman aged 25-40 years in good health. Sequencing was performed on blood. The DNA for the CDR3 is TGCAGCGTTTCTTTAACTGGCACAAGGGGCGAGCAGTACTTC. Its translation: CSVSLTGTRGEQYF.